This T cell receptor beta chain was retrieved from a study of blood T cells in healthy people across ages. General study points: Roughly linearly, TCR beta diversity per million T cells fell as age increased. The study regarded diversity estimates from one million T cells as underestimates. More naive CD4+ cells and higher diversity marked long-lived donors relative to aged donors.

Notes on this clonotype: The target antigen is unknown.

PCR was performed a second time for roughly 6 to 12 cycles using a sample-barcoded 5' primer and a J-beta primer mix. Researchers report that a template-switch adaptor with 12 random nucleotides tagged each cDNA molecule. TCRdb re-called the 5' RACE reads through MiXCR, storing one row per CDR3 protein. The data contain about 1.1 million distinct CDR3 sequences, around two fifths of them singletons. Sequencing used blood. The receptor's source is a man aged 18-30 years in good health.

The CDR3 nucleotides read TGCGCCAGCAAGGTAGGCCCTGAAGCTTTCTTT. Its translation: CASKVGPEAFF. V is TRBV5-1 and J is TRBJ1-1; no firm D call. The CDR3 loop spans 11 amino acids. Between the trimmed V and J ends, which lost 6 bases and 6 bases, there was a span of 9 bases. Per the germline V gene, CDR1 is SGHRS and CDR2 is YFSETQ. The variable domain in full, completed from reference TRBV5-1 and TRBJ1-1, reads KAGVTQTPRYLIKTRGQQVTLSCSPISGHRSVSWYQQTPGQGLQFLFEYFSETQRNKGNFPGRFSGRQFSNSRSEMNVSTLELGDSALYLCASKVGPEAFFGQGTRLTVV.